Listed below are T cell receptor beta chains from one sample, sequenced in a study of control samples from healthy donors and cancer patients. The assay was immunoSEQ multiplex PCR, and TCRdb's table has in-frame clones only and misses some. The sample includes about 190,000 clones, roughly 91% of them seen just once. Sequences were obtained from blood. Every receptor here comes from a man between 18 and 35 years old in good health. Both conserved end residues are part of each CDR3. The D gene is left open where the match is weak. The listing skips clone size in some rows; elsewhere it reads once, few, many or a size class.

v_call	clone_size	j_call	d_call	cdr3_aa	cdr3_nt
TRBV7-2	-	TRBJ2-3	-	CASSFVVTDTQYF	TGTGCCAGCAGCTTTGTAGTCACAGATACGCAGTATTTT
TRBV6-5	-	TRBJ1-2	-	CASRRDLAGYTF	TGTGCCAGCAGGAGGGACTTGGCTGGCTACACCTTC
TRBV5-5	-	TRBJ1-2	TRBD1	CASSFMGTGMRSGYTF	TGTGCCAGCAGCTTTATGGGGACAGGAATGAGGAGTGGCTACACCTTC
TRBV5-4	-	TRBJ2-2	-	CASSLGGESTGELFF	TGTGCCAGCAGCTTGGGCGGGGAAAGCACCGGGGAGCTGTTTTTT
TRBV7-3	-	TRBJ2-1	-	CASSSGIYNEQFF	TGTGCCAGCAGCTCAGGGATCTACAATGAGCAGTTCTTC
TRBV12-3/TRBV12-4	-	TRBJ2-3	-	CASRLRGDTQYF	TGTGCCAGCAGGCTTCGGGGGGATACGCAGTATTTT
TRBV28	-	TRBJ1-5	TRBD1	CASSSTGTGGYSNQPQHF	TGTGCCAGCAGTTCAACCGGGACAGGGGGTTATAGCAATCAGCCCCAGCATTTT
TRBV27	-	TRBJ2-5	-	CASSPDGGLLTQYF	TGTGCCAGCAGCCCAGACGGGGGCCTTCTGACCCAGTACTTC
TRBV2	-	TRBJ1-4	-	CASRLSTNEKLFF	TGTGCCAGCCGACTCTCAACTAATGAAAAACTGTTTTTT
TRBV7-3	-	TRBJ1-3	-	CASSLLSVTIYF	TGTGCCAGCAGCTTACTCAGTGTGACCATATATTTT
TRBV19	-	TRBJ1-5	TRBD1	CASSWDRGNQPQHF	TGTGCCAGTAGTTGGGACAGGGGAAATCAGCCCCAGCATTTT
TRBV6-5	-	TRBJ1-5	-	CASSRDQPQHF	TGTGCCAGCAGTAGGGATCAGCCCCAGCATTTT
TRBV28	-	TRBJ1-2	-	CASSSTGYYGYTF	TGTGCCAGCAGTTCAACAGGTTACTATGGCTACACCTTC
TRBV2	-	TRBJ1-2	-	CASSEVGEANYGYTF	TGTGCCAGCAGTGAAGTGGGGGAAGCTAACTATGGCTACACCTTC
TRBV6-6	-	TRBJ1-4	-	CASRGGNEKLFF	TGTGCCAGCAGGGGGGGTAACGAAAAACTGTTTTTT
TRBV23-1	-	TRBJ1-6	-	CASSQRVGPLHF	TGCGCCAGCAGTCAACGGGTGGGACCCCTCCACTTT
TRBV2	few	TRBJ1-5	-	CASSEGGRSNQPQHF	TGTGCCAGCAGTGAAGGGGGACGGAGCAATCAGCCCCAGCATTTT
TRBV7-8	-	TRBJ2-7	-	CASSLGRGRANSYEQYF	TGTGCCAGCAGCTTAGGCAGGGGCCGAGCCAACTCCTACGAGCAGTACTTC
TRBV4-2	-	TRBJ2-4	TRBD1	CASSQDGDRVGDIQYF	TGTGCCAGCAGCCAAGATGGGGACAGGGTCGGGGACATTCAGTACTTC
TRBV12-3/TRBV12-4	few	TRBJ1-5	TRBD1	CASSFDRDQPQHF	TGTGCCAGCAGTTTCGACAGGGATCAGCCCCAGCATTTT
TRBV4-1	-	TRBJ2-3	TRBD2	CASSPDRTSGGAWDTQYF	TGCGCCAGCAGCCCAGATAGGACTAGCGGGGGGGCATGGGATACGCAGTATTTT
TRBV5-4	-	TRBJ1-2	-	CASSLGLNYGYTF	TGTGCCAGCAGCTTGGGTCTTAACTATGGCTACACCTTC
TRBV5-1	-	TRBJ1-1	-	CASGDNPRNTEAFF	TGCGCCAGCGGGGACAATCCTAGGAACACTGAAGCTTTCTTT
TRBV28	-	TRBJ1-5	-	CASSRTGRNQPQHF	TGTGCCAGCAGCAGAACTGGGCGGAATCAGCCCCAGCATTTT
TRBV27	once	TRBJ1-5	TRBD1	CASSLVRGPQPQHF	TGTGCCAGCAGTTTAGTCAGGGGGCCTCAGCCCCAGCATTTT
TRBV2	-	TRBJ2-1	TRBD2	CASSERGGWADEQFF	TGTGCCAGCAGCGAACGGGGGGGCTGGGCCGATGAGCAGTTCTTC
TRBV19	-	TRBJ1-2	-	CASSILDSLPYGYTF	TGTGCCAGTAGTATTCTTGACAGCCTCCCCTATGGCTACACCTTC
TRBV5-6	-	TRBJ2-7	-	CASSLNRFYEQYF	TGTGCCAGCAGCTTGAACAGGTTTTACGAGCAGTACTTC
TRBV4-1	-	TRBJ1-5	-	CASSQEGWWDQPQHF	TGCGCCAGCAGCCAGGAGGGGTGGTGGGATCAGCCCCAGCATTTT
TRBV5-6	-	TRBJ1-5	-	CASSFIRPDNQPQHF	TGTGCCAGCAGCTTCATAAGGCCGGATAATCAGCCCCAGCATTTT
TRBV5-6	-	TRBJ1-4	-	CASSLLRGDDEKLFF	TGTGCCAGCAGCCTTTTGAGGGGGGACGATGAAAAACTGTTTTTT
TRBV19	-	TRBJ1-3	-	CASSPGPVRGNTIYF	TGTGCCAGTAGTCCCGGGCCTGTGAGAGGAAACACCATATATTTT
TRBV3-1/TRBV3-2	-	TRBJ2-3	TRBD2	CASSQDRVGRGAFSVQYF	TGTGCCAGCAGCCAAGATCGAGTAGGGCGGGGGGCCTTTTCAGTTCAGTATTTT
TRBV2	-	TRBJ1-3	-	CASSVQGLYSGNTIYF	TGTGCCAGCAGTGTTCAGGGCCTCTACTCTGGAAACACCATATATTTT
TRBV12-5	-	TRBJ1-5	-	CASDTGSLNQPQHF	TGTGCTAGTGATACAGGGAGCCTAAATCAGCCCCAGCATTTT
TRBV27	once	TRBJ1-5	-	CASSLTRRDQPQHF	TGTGCCAGCAGTTTAACGCGGCGGGATCAGCCCCAGCATTTT
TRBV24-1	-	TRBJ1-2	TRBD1	CATSDPGTGGVYGYTF	TGTGCCACCAGTGATCCCGGGACAGGGGGGGTCTATGGCTACACCTTC
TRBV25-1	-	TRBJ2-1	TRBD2	CASSSSGGESYNEQFF	TGTGCCAGCAGTTCGTCCGGGGGGGAATCCTACAATGAGCAGTTCTTC
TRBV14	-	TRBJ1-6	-	CASSQDPTPVNSPLHF	TGTGCCAGCAGCCAAGATCCCACGCCGGTAAATTCACCCCTCCACTTT
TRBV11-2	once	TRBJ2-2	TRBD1	CASSLSGGDTGELFF	TGTGCCAGCAGCTTATCAGGGGGCGACACCGGGGAGCTGTTTTTT
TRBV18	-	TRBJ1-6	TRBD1	CASSLVHAGGHSPLHF	TGTGCCAGCTCACTAGTTCATGCAGGGGGTCATTCACCCCTCCACTTT
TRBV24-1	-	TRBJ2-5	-	CATSDPRGAGETQYF	TGTGCCACCAGTGATCCTCGGGGGGCCGGCGAGACCCAGTACTTC
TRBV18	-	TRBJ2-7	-	CASSPPGTRYEQYF	TGTGCCAGCTCACCACCAGGGACAAGGTACGAGCAGTACTTC
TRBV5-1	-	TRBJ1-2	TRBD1	CASTGTGNYGYTF	TGCGCCAGTACAGGGACAGGGAACTATGGCTACACCTTC
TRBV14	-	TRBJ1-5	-	CASSPGNNQPQHF	TGTGCCAGCAGCCCAGGGAACAATCAGCCCCAGCATTTT
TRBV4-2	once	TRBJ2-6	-	CASSPGGQISGANVLTF	TGTGCCAGCAGCCCTGGAGGACAGATCTCTGGGGCCAACGTCCTGACTTTC
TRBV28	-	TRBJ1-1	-	CAGGERNTEAFF	TGTGCCGGGGGGGAGAGGAACACTGAAGCTTTCTTT
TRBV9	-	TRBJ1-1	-	CASSLRPNTEAFF	TGTGCCAGCAGCCTCCGGCCGAACACTGAAGCTTTCTTT
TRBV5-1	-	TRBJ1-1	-	CASSSRVLSTEAFF	TGCGCCAGCAGCTCCAGGGTTTTGAGCACTGAAGCTTTCTTT
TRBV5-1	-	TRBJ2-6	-	CASSPQGFSGANVLTF	TGCGCCAGCAGCCCGCAGGGCTTCTCTGGGGCCAACGTCCTGACTTTC
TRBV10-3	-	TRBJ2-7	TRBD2	CAISSKGLAATYEQYF	TGTGCCATCAGTTCTAAGGGGCTAGCGGCTACCTACGAGCAGTACTTC
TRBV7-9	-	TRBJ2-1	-	CASSLGLSNYNEQFF	TGTGCCAGCAGCTTGGGACTTTCAAACTACAATGAGCAGTTCTTC
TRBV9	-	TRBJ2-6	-	CASSVDVYSGANVLTF	TGTGCCAGCAGCGTAGATGTGTACTCTGGGGCCAACGTCCTGACTTTC